This T cell receptor (beta chain) was identified in a study of shared clonotypes between healthy human individuals. Study-level points and caveats: An anticipated effect of sequencing depth on clonotype sharing among donors was recognized. Rarefaction demonstrated incomplete sorted-subset sequencing despite large depth.

The repertoire was sequenced with immunoSEQ multiplex PCR; TCRdb's copy has only in-frame clones and lacks some. The table includes roughly 2.5 million clones, approximately 92% detected once. In regard to this clone: Its antigen is unknown.

V shed 2 bases and J shed 0 bases, with 8 bases lying between them. CDR1 is MNHEY, CDR2 SVGAGI, per germline. The CDR3 loop spans 14 amino acids. Adults of Caucasian background living in Nashville, Tennessee made up all donors. Sequencing was carried out using naive CD4+ T cells sorted from blood. Subset of the sample: CD45RA+ positively selected. The genes are TRBV6-5 and TRBJ2-7; D call uncertain. This clonotype was obtained from a man younger than 35 in good health. The CDR3 loop is CASSYVVGSYEQYF. The CDR3, as DNA: TGTGCCAGCAGTTACGTCGTCGGCTCCTACGAGCAGTACTTC.